The present T cell receptor beta chain was sequenced within a study of T cell responses to AZD1222 COVID-19 vaccine. This CDR3 is built from 14 residues. V dropped 7 bases and J dropped 7; count of bases not matched to a gene: 7. Germline CDR1 is SNHLY and CDR2 is FYNNEI. Sequencing used immunoSEQ multiplex PCR; TCRdb keeps in-frame clones, though not all of them. This sample has about 110,000 clones, with around 90% found just once. The TCR was taken from an adult in good health. The sample here was peripheral blood, taken on day 0 of MenACWY control vaccination. The chain is built from TRBV2 and TRBJ2-2; 9 bases match TRBD2. The CDR3 DNA sequence: TGTGCCAGCACCCCAGGACTAGCGAACGGGGAGCTGTTTTTT. Amino acid sequence: CASTPGLANGELFF.